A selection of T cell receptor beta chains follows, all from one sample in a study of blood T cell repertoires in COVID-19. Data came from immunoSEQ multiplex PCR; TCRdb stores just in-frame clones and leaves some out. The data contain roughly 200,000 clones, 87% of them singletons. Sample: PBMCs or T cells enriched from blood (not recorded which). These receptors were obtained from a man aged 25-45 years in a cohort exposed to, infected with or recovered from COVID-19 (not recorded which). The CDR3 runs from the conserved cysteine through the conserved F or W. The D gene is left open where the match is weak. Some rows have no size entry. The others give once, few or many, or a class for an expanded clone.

CDR3nt: TGCAGCGTTGAAGGGGCCGGTGCGACCAATGGCTACACCTTC; CDR3aa: CSVEGAGATNGYTF; j_gene: TRBJ1-2; d_gene: NA; abundance: NA; v_gene: TRBV29-1
CDR3nt: TGTGCCAGCAGCGTAGGGGCAGGGGAATCCTACGAGCAGTACTTC; CDR3aa: CASSVGAGESYEQYF; j_gene: TRBJ2-7; d_gene: NA; abundance: NA; v_gene: TRBV9
CDR3nt: TGCAGCGTTGAAACAGGGATTTACTATGGCTACACCTTC; CDR3aa: CSVETGIYYGYTF; j_gene: TRBJ1-2; d_gene: NA; abundance: NA; v_gene: TRBV29-1
CDR3nt: TGTGCCAGCAGCTTCACGGGTCCGGAGACCCAGTACTTC; CDR3aa: CASSFTGPETQYF; j_gene: TRBJ2-5; d_gene: NA; abundance: NA; v_gene: TRBV5-4
CDR3nt: TGTGCCAGCAGCCCGACTAGCGGGACCACAGATACGCAGTATTTT; CDR3aa: CASSPTSGTTDTQYF; j_gene: TRBJ2-3; d_gene: TRBD2; abundance: NA; v_gene: TRBV5-6
CDR3nt: TGCAGCGTTCCCACAGGTAGTGAGCAGTTCTTC; CDR3aa: CSVPTGSEQFF; j_gene: TRBJ2-1; d_gene: NA; abundance: NA; v_gene: TRBV29-1
CDR3nt: TGTGCCAGCTCACCAGAGGTCCGGGACAGGGAGTTTGAGACCCAGTACTTC; CDR3aa: CASSPEVRDREFETQYF; j_gene: TRBJ2-5; d_gene: TRBD1; abundance: NA; v_gene: TRBV18
CDR3nt: TGTGCCAGCAGTTTATCGATGGGGCACACAGATACGCAGTATTTT; CDR3aa: CASSLSMGHTDTQYF; j_gene: TRBJ2-3; d_gene: NA; abundance: NA; v_gene: TRBV27
CDR3nt: TGTGCCAGCAGTCTAGAGGCGGTCTACGAGCAGTACTTC; CDR3aa: CASSLEAVYEQYF; j_gene: TRBJ2-7; d_gene: NA; abundance: NA; v_gene: TRBV2
CDR3nt: TGTGCCAGCAGCCTATCGGCGGGAGGCAAAGAGACCCAGTACTTC; CDR3aa: CASSLSAGGKETQYF; j_gene: TRBJ2-5; d_gene: TRBD2; abundance: NA; v_gene: TRBV5-4
CDR3nt: TGTGCCAGCAGCAGGGGGCACGGCAATCAGCCCCAGCATTTT; CDR3aa: CASSRGHGNQPQHF; j_gene: TRBJ1-5; d_gene: TRBD1; abundance: NA; v_gene: TRBV28
CDR3nt: TGTGCCAGCAGCCAAGGACTAGTCTACGAGCAGTACTTC; CDR3aa: CASSQGLVYEQYF; j_gene: TRBJ2-7; d_gene: TRBD2; abundance: NA; v_gene: TRBV11-2
CDR3nt: TGTGCCAGCAGCCACCTGACAGGGAGGAGCTCCTACGAGCAGTACTTC; CDR3aa: CASSHLTGRSSYEQYF; j_gene: TRBJ2-7; d_gene: NA; abundance: NA; v_gene: TRBV14
CDR3nt: TGTGCCAGCTCATCCCTAGACGCAGCTGAAGCTTTCTTT; CDR3aa: CASSSLDAAEAFF; j_gene: TRBJ1-1; d_gene: NA; abundance: NA; v_gene: TRBV18
CDR3nt: TGTGCCACCAGTGATTGGACTAGCGGGGTCTACAATGAGCAGTTCTTC; CDR3aa: CATSDWTSGVYNEQFF; j_gene: TRBJ2-1; d_gene: TRBD2; abundance: NA; v_gene: TRBV24-1
CDR3nt: TGTGCCAGCAGTTTTTTGCGGGAGGATGAGCAGTTCTTC; CDR3aa: CASSFLREDEQFF; j_gene: TRBJ2-1; d_gene: TRBD2; abundance: NA; v_gene: TRBV27
CDR3nt: TGCGCCAGCGGGACTGAAACCGCAACTAATGAAAAACTGTTTTTT; CDR3aa: CASGTETATNEKLFF; j_gene: TRBJ1-4; d_gene: NA; abundance: once; v_gene: TRBV4-1
CDR3nt: TGTGCCAGCAGCGGGACAGGGGGCTACGAGCAGTACTTC; CDR3aa: CASSGTGGYEQYF; j_gene: TRBJ2-7; d_gene: TRBD1; abundance: NA; v_gene: TRBV11-3
CDR3nt: TGTGCCAGCATCGCTCTAGGGGCTGCGGGGAGCTATGGCTACACCTTC; CDR3aa: CASIALGAAGSYGYTF; j_gene: TRBJ1-2; d_gene: NA; abundance: NA; v_gene: TRBV7-9
CDR3nt: TGTGCCAGCAGTCTACAGTCAAACTATGGCTACACCTTC; CDR3aa: CASSLQSNYGYTF; j_gene: TRBJ1-2; d_gene: NA; abundance: NA; v_gene: TRBV28
CDR3nt: TGTGCCAGCAGCTTAGTAAGCGGGAGGGCCAGAGAGACCCAGTACTTC; CDR3aa: CASSLVSGRARETQYF; j_gene: TRBJ2-5; d_gene: TRBD2; abundance: NA; v_gene: TRBV7-2
CDR3nt: TGTGCCAGCAGATACTCCGGGACTTTGAATCAGCCCCAGCATTTT; CDR3aa: CASRYSGTLNQPQHF; j_gene: TRBJ1-5; d_gene: NA; abundance: NA; v_gene: TRBV27
CDR3nt: TGTGCCAGCAGTTACTCCGAAGGGGGGGGCCCCTACGAGCAGTACTTC; CDR3aa: CASSYSEGGGPYEQYF; j_gene: TRBJ2-7; d_gene: NA; abundance: once; v_gene: TRBV6-2/TRBV6-3
CDR3nt: TGTGCCAGCAGCTTGGGGGACAGGGTCCTCTATGGCTACACCTTC; CDR3aa: CASSLGDRVLYGYTF; j_gene: TRBJ1-2; d_gene: TRBD1; abundance: few; v_gene: TRBV5-8
CDR3nt: TGTGCCAGCAGCTTAAGAGGAACTAGCAACAATGAGCAGTTCTTC; CDR3aa: CASSLRGTSNNEQFF; j_gene: TRBJ2-1; d_gene: NA; abundance: NA; v_gene: TRBV7-3
CDR3nt: TGTGCCAGCAGAAGACTAGCGGGAGGTGACAATGAGCAGTTCTTC; CDR3aa: CASRRLAGGDNEQFF; j_gene: TRBJ2-1; d_gene: TRBD2; abundance: NA; v_gene: TRBV6-5
CDR3nt: TGCGCCAGCAGTGGTAGTGGTGAGGGCCACAATGAGCAGTTCTTC; CDR3aa: CASSGSGEGHNEQFF; j_gene: TRBJ2-1; d_gene: NA; abundance: NA; v_gene: TRBV10-1
CDR3nt: TGCGCCAGCAGCTTGGGGGCGACTAGCGGGTTGATCCAAGAGACCCAGTACTTC; CDR3aa: CASSLGATSGLIQETQYF; j_gene: TRBJ2-5; d_gene: TRBD2; abundance: NA; v_gene: TRBV5-1
CDR3nt: TGTGCCAGCAGCGTAGAGCAGTCGGGGGAGCAGTACTTC; CDR3aa: CASSVEQSGEQYF; j_gene: TRBJ2-7; d_gene: NA; abundance: NA; v_gene: TRBV9
CDR3nt: TGTGCCAGCAGCCGACGGGACTTAGGAGAGACCCAGTACTTC; CDR3aa: CASSRRDLGETQYF; j_gene: TRBJ2-5; d_gene: NA; abundance: once; v_gene: TRBV3-1/TRBV3-2
CDR3nt: TGTGCCAGTAGTCTCGGGACAGGCAGGGGGAACTATGGCTACACCTTC; CDR3aa: CASSLGTGRGNYGYTF; j_gene: TRBJ1-2; d_gene: TRBD1; abundance: NA; v_gene: TRBV19
CDR3nt: TGTGCCATCAGTGTTCAGGGCTGGCCCCTCCACTTT; CDR3aa: CAISVQGWPLHF; j_gene: TRBJ1-6; d_gene: NA; abundance: NA; v_gene: TRBV10-3
CDR3nt: TGTGCCAGCAGCCCTGGACAGAGGATGGGCTACACCTTC; CDR3aa: CASSPGQRMGYTF; j_gene: TRBJ1-2; d_gene: NA; abundance: NA; v_gene: TRBV9
CDR3nt: TGTGCCAGCAGCGTTAGAGATGAGCAGTTCTTC; CDR3aa: CASSVRDEQFF; j_gene: TRBJ2-1; d_gene: NA; abundance: NA; v_gene: TRBV6-2/TRBV6-3
CDR3nt: TGTGCCAGCAGTTCGGGAGGGGGCAGAGAAAAACTGTTTTTT; CDR3aa: CASSSGGGREKLFF; j_gene: TRBJ1-4; d_gene: TRBD1; abundance: NA; v_gene: TRBV27
CDR3nt: TGTGCCAGCTCACCTTCCGGGACAGTCAATCAGCCCCAGCATTTT; CDR3aa: CASSPSGTVNQPQHF; j_gene: TRBJ1-5; d_gene: TRBD1; abundance: NA; v_gene: TRBV18
CDR3nt: TGTGCCACCAGTGATGTGGGGGGGGAGAGGGACTATGAGCAGTTCTTC; CDR3aa: CATSDVGGERDYEQFF; j_gene: TRBJ2-1; d_gene: TRBD2; abundance: NA; v_gene: TRBV24-1
CDR3nt: TGTGCCACCAGCAGACAGGGGGCTGGTAATGAAAAACTGTTTTTT; CDR3aa: CATSRQGAGNEKLFF; j_gene: TRBJ1-4; d_gene: TRBD1; abundance: many; v_gene: TRBV15
CDR3nt: TGCGCCAGCAGCTTGAGTGCCAGCACCTTAACTACTGGGGCCAACGTCCTGACTTTC; CDR3aa: CASSLSASTLTTGANVLTF; j_gene: TRBJ2-6; d_gene: NA; abundance: NA; v_gene: TRBV5-1
CDR3nt: TGTGCCAGCAGCTGGCATTCGGGAGAGAACACTGAAGCTTTCTTT; CDR3aa: CASSWHSGENTEAFF; j_gene: TRBJ1-1; d_gene: NA; abundance: few; v_gene: TRBV5-5
CDR3nt: TGTGCCAGCAGTTTGCAGGTCTACTCTGAAGCTTTCTTT; CDR3aa: CASSLQVYSEAFF; j_gene: TRBJ1-1; d_gene: NA; abundance: NA; v_gene: TRBV28
CDR3nt: TGTGCCAGTAGTATGGTCCGGACAGTCTCCTACGAGCAGTACTTC; CDR3aa: CASSMVRTVSYEQYF; j_gene: TRBJ2-7; d_gene: NA; abundance: NA; v_gene: TRBV19
CDR3nt: TGTGCCAGCAGCTGGGCACGGGACTGGAATCAGCCCCAGCATTTT; CDR3aa: CASSWARDWNQPQHF; j_gene: TRBJ1-5; d_gene: NA; abundance: NA; v_gene: TRBV7-8
CDR3nt: TGTGCCAGCAGTGAAAGGTCAGGGTTAGGTGGTGTAGCTTTCTTT; CDR3aa: CASSERSGLGGVAFF; j_gene: TRBJ1-1; d_gene: NA; abundance: few; v_gene: TRBV6-1
CDR3nt: TGTGCCAGCAGACGGGGGTGGAGGGCTTACTACGAGCAGTACTTC; CDR3aa: CASRRGWRAYYEQYF; j_gene: TRBJ2-7; d_gene: NA; abundance: NA; v_gene: TRBV28
CDR3nt: TGCGCTTTGGGGGATGGGACAGCTACCCACCTAGGCTACTACGAGCAGTACTTC; CDR3aa: CALGDGTATHLGYYEQYF; j_gene: TRBJ2-7; d_gene: TRBD1; abundance: NA; v_gene: TRBV10-1
CDR3nt: TGTGCCAGCAGCCATGTAGCGCGGGGGAAGGCCCTCCACTTT; CDR3aa: CASSHVARGKALHF; j_gene: TRBJ1-6; d_gene: NA; abundance: NA; v_gene: TRBV7-9
CDR3nt: TGTGCCAGCAGCCAGGCGGGGGCCGGGAATTCACCCCTCCACTTT; CDR3aa: CASSQAGAGNSPLHF; j_gene: TRBJ1-6; d_gene: NA; abundance: NA; v_gene: TRBV9
CDR3nt: TGTGCCAGCAGTTTGCAGGGGATGAACACTGAAGCTTTCTTT; CDR3aa: CASSLQGMNTEAFF; j_gene: TRBJ1-1; d_gene: NA; abundance: NA; v_gene: TRBV27
CDR3nt: TGTGCCAGCAGTGAGGGGGCATGGACTGAAGCTTTCTTT; CDR3aa: CASSEGAWTEAFF; j_gene: TRBJ1-1; d_gene: NA; abundance: once; v_gene: TRBV2
CDR3nt: TGTGCCAGCAGCTTAGCGCGAGGAAACAATTCACCCCTCCACTTT; CDR3aa: CASSLARGNNSPLHF; j_gene: TRBJ1-6; d_gene: NA; abundance: NA; v_gene: TRBV7-9
CDR3nt: TGTGCCAGCTCACCACCGTGGACTAGCGCCTACAATGAGCAGTTCTTC; CDR3aa: CASSPPWTSAYNEQFF; j_gene: TRBJ2-1; d_gene: TRBD2; abundance: NA; v_gene: TRBV18
CDR3nt: TGTGCCACCTCCGGGGAAAGCTCGACTAGAGTCTATGAGCAGTTCTTC; CDR3aa: CATSGESSTRVYEQFF; j_gene: TRBJ2-1; d_gene: NA; abundance: once; v_gene: TRBV24-1
CDR3nt: TGCGCCAGCACATACACGGAGAGGAGCTCCTACAATGAGCAGTTCTTC; CDR3aa: CASTYTERSSYNEQFF; j_gene: TRBJ2-1; d_gene: NA; abundance: once; v_gene: TRBV5-1